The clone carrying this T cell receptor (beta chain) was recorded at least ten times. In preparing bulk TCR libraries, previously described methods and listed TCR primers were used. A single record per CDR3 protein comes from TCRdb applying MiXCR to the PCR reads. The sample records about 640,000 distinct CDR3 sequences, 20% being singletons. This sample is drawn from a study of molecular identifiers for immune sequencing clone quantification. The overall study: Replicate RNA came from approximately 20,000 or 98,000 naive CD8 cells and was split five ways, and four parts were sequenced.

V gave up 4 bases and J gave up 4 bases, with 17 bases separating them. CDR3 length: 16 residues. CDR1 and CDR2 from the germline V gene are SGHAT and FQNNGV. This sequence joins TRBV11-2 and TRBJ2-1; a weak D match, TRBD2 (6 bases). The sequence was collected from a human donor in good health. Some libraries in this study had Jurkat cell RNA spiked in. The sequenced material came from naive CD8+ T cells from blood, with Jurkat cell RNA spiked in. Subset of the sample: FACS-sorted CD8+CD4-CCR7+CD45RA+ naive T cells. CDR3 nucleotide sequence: TGTGCCAGCAGCTCAACTAATCGGGGGTTTTACAATGAGCAGTTCTTC. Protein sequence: CASSSTNRGFYNEQFF.